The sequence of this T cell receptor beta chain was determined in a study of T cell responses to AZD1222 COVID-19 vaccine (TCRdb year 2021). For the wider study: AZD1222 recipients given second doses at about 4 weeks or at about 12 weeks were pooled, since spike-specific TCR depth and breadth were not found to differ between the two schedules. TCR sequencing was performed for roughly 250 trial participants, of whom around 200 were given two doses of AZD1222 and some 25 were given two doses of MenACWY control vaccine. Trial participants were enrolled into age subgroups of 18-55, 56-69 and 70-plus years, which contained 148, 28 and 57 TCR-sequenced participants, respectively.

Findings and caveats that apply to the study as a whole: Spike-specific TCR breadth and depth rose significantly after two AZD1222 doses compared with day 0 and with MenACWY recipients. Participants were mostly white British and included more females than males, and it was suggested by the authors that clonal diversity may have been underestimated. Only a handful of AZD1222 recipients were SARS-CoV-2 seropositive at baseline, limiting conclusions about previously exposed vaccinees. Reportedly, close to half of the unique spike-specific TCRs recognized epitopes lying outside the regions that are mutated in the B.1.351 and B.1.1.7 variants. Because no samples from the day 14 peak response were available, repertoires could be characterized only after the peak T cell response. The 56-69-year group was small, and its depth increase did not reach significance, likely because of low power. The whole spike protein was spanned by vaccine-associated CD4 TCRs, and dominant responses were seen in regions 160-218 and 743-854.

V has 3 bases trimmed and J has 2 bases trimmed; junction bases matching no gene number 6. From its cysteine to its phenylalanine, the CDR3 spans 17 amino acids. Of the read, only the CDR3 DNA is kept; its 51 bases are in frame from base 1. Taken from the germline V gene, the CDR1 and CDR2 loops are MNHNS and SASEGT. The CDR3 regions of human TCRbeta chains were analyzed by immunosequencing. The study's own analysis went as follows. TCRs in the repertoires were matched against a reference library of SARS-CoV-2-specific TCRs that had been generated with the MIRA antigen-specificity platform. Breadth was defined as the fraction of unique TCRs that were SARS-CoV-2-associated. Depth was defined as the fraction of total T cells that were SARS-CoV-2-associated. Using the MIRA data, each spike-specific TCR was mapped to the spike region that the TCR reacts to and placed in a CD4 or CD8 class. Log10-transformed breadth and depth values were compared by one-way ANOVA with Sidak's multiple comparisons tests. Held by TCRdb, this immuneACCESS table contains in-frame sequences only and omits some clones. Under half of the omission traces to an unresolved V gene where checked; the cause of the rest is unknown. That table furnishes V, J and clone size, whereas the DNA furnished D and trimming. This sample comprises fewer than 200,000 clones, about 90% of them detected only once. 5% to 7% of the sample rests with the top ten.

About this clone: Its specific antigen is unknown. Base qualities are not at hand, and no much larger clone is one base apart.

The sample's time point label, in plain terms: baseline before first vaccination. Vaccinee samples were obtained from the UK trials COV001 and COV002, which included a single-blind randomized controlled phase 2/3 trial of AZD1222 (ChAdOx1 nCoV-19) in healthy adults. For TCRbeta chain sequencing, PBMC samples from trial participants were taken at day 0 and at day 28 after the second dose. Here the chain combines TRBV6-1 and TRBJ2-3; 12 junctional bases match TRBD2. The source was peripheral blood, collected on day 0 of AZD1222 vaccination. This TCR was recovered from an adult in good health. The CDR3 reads CASSDLLAGGFTDTQYF. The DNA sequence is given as TGTGCCAGCAGTGACCTACTAGCGGGGGGATTCACAGATACGCAGTATTTT.